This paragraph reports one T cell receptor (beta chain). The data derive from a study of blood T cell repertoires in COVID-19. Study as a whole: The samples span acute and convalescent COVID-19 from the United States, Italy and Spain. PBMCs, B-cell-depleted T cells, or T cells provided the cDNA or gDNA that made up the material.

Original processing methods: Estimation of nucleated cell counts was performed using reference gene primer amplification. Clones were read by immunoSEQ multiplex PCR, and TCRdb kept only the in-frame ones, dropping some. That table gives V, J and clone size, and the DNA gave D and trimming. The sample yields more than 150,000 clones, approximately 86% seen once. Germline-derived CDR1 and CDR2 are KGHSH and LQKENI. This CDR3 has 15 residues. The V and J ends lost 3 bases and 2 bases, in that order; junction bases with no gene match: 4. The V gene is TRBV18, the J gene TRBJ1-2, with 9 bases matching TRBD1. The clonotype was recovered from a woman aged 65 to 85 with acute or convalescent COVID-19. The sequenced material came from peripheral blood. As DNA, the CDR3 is TGTGCCAGCTCACCGGGGACAGGGCAAAACTATGGCTACACCTTC. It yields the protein CASSPGTGQNYGYTF.